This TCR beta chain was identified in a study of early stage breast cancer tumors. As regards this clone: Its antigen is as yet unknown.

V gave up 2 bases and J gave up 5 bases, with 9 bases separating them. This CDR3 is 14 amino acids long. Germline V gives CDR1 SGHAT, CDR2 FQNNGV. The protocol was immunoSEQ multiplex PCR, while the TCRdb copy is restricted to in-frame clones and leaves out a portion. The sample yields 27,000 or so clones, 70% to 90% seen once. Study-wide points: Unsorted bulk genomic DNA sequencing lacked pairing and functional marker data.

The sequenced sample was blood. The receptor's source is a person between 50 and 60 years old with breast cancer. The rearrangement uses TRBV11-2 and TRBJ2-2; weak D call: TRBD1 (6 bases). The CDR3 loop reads CASSLSQGTGELFF. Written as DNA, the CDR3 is TGTGCCAGCAGCTTAAGCCAGGGGACCGGGGAGCTGTTTTTT.